This T cell receptor beta chain was captured by sequencing in a study of early T cells in non-severe SARS-CoV-2 infection. Study as a whole: It was bulk RNA from unsorted whole blood that was sequenced, and the chains were unpaired. Study-wide findings and caveats: The VDJdb matching leaned toward anti-spike CD8 responses and overlooked private and CD4 specificities.

V lost 5 bases, J lost 8 bases, and 16 bases lay in between. This CDR3 comprises 15 residues. This clonotype was observed at least ten times. What it binds is not known. Unique molecular identifiers tagged individual cDNA molecules. TCRdb reprocessed the 5' RACE reads with MiXCR, giving one entry per CDR3 protein. The sample lists over 30,000 distinct CDR3 sequences, 6% to 7% occurring once. The sequenced sample consisted of whole blood. The chain couples TRBV12-3 or TRBV12-4 to TRBJ1-6; maybe TRBD1 (6 bases). This sequence was found in an adult who was a healthcare worker with PCR-confirmed SARS-CoV-2 infection or an uninfected control (not recorded which). CDR3 sequence reads: CASSHRARVYSPLHF. Here the CDR3 DNA reads TGTGCCAGCAGTCACAGGGCCCGGGTGTATTCACCCCTCCACTTT.